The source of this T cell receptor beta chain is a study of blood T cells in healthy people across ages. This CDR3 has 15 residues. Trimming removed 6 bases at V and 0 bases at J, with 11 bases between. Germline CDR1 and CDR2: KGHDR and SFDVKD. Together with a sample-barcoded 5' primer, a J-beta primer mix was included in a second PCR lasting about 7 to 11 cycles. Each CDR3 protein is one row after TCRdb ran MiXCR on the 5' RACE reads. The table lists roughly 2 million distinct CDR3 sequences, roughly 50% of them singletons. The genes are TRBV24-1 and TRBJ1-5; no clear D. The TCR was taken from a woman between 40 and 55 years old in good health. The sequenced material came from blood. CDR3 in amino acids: CATSPGGYSNQPQHF. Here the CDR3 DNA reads TGTGCCACCAGTCCAGGCGGGTATAGCAATCAGCCCCAGCATTTT.